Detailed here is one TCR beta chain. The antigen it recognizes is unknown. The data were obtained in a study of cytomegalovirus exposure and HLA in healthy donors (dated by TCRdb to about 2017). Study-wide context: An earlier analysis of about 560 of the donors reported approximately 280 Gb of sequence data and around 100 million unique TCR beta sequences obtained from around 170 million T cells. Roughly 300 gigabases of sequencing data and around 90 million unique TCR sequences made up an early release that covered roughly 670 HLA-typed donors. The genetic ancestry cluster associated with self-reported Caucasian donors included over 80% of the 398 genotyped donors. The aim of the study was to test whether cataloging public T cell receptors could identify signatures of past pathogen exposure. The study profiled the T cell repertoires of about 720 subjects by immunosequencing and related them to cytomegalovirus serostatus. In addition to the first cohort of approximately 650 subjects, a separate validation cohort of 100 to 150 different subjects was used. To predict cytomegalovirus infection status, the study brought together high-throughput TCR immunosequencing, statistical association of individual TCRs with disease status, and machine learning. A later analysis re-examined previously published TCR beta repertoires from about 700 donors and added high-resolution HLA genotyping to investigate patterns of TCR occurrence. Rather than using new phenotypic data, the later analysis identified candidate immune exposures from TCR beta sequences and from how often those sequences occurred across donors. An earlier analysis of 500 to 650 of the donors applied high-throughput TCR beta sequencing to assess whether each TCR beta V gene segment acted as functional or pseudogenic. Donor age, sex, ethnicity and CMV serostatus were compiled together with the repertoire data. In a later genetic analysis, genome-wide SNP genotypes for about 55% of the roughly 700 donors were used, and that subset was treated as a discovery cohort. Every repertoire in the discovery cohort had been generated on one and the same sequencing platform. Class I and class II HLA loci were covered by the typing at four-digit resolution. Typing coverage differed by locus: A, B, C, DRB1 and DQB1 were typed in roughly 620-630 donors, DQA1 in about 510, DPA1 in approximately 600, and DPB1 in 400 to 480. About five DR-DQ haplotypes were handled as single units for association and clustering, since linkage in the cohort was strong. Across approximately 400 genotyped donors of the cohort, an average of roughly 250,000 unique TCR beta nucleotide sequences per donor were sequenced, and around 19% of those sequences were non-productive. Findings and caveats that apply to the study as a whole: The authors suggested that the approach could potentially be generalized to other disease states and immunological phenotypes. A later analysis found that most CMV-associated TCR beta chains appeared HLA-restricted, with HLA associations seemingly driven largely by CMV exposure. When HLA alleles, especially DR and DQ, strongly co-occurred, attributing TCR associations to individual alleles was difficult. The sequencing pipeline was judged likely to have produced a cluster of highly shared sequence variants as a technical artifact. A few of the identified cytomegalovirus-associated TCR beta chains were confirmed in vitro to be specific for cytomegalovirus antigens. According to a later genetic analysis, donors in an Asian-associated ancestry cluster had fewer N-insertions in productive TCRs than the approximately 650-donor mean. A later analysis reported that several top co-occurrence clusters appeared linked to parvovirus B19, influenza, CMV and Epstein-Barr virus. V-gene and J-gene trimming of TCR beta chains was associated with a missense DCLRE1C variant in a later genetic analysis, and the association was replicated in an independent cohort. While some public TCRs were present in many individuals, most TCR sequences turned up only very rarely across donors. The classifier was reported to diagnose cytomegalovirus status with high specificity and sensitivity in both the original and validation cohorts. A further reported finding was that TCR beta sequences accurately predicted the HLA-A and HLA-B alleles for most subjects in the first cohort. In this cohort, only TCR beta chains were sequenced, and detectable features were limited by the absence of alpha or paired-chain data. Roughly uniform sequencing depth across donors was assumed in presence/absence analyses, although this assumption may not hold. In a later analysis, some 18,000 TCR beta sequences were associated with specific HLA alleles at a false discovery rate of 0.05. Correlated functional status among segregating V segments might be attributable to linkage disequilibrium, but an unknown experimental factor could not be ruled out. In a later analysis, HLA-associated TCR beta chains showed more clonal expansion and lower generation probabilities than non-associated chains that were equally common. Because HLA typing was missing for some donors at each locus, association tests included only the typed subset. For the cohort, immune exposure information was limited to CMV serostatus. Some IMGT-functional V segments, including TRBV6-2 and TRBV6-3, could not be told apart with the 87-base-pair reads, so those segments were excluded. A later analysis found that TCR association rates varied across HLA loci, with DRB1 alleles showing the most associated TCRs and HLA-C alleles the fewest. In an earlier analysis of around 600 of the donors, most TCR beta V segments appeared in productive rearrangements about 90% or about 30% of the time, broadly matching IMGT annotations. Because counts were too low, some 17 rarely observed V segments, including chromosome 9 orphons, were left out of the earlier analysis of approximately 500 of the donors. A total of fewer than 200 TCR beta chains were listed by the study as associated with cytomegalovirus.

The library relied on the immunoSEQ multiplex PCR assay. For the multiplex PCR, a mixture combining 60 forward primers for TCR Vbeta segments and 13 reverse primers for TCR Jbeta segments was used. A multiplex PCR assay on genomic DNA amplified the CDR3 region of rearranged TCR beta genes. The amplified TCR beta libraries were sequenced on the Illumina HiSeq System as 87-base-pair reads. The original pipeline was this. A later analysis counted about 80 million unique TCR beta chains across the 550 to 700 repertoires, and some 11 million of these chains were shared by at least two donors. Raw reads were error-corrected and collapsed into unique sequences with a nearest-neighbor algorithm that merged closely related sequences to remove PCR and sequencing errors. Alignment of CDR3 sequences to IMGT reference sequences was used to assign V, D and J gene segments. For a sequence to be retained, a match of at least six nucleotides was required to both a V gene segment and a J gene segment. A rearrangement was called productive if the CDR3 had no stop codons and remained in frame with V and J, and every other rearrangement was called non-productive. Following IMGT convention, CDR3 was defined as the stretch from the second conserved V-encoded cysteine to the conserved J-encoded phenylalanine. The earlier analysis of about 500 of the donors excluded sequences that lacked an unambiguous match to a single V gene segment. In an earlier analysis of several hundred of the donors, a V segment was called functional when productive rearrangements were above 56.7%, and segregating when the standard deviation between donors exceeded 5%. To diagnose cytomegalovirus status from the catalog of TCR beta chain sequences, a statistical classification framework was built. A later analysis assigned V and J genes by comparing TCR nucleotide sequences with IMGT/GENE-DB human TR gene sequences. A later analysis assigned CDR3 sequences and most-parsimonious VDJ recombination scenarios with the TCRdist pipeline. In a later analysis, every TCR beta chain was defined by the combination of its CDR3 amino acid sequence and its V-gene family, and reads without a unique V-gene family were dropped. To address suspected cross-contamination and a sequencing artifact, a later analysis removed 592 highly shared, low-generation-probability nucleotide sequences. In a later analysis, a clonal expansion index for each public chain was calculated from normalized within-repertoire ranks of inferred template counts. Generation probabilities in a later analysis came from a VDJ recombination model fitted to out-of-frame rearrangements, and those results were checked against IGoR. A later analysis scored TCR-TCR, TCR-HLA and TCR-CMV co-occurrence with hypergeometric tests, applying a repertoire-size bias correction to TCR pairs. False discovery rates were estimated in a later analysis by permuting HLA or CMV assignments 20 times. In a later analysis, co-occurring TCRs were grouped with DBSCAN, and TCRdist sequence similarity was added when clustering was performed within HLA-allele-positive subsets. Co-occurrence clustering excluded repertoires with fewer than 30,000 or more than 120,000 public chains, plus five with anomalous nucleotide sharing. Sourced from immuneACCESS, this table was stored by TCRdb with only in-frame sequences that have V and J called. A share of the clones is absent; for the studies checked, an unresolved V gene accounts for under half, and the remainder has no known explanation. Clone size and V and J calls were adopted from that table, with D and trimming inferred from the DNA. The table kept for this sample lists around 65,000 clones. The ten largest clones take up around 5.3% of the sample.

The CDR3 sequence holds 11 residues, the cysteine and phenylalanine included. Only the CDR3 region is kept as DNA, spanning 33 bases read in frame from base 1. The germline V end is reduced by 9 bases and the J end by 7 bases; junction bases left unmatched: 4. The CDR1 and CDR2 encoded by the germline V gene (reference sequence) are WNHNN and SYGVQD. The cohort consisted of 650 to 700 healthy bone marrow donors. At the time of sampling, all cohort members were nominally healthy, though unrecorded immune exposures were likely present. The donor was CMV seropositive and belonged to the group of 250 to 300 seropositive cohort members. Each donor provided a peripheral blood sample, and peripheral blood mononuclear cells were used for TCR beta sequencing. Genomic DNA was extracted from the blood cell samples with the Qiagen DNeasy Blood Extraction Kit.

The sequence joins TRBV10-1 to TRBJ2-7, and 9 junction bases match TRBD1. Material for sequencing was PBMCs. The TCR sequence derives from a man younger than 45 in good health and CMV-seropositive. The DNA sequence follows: TGCGCCAGAGGGACAGGGAAAGAGCAGTACTTC. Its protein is CARGTGKEQYF.